One and the same sample provided the 11 T cell receptor beta chains below, sequenced in a study of post-analysis software for immune sequencing data. Unique molecular identifiers had been added to the TCR beta cDNA libraries. TCRdb ran MiXCR on the PCR reads and lists one entry per CDR3 protein. The table lists 500,000 to 600,000 distinct CDR3 sequences, 44% of them singletons. Study-level results: In patients, about 5 TRBV segments were more frequent than in controls, with TRBV5-6, TRBV5-1 and TRBV20-1 among them.

These receptors are not linked to any known antigen. The sequenced material came from blood. The receptors come from a girl aged 10 to 17 with multiple sclerosis.

The chain employs TRBV7-9 and TRBJ1-2; maybe TRBD1 (6 bases). V was cut by 5 bases and J by 10 bases, with 17 bases left in between. Germline CDR1 reads SEHNR; CDR2 reads FQNEAQ (reference sequence). The CDR3 spans 13 residues. The CDR3 here is CASSQRDTRAYTF. The CDR3 region has the DNA TGTGCCAGCAGCCAGCGGGACACGCGGGCCTACACCTTC.

This clonotype was seen a few times. The J gene is TRBJ2-5, the V gene TRBV5-8, with D uncertain. The DNA end favors TRBJ2-7, so the J call may be wrong. In germline, CDR1 is SGHTS, CDR2 YDEGEE. The CDR3 totals 12 residues. CDR3 sequence reads: CASSRLHYEQYF. CDR3 nucleotide sequence: TGTGCCAGCAGCCGGCTCCACTACGAGCAGTACTTC.

The chain employs TRBV12-3 or TRBV12-4 and TRBJ2-3, with D hard to call. This CDR3 is built from 13 residues. V lost 3 bases, J lost 6 bases, and 10 bases lay in between. The CDR3 nucleotides are TGTGCCAGCAGTTTCCAGGTTCGGGATACGCAGTATTTT. Translating it yields CASSFQVRDTQYF.

This clonotype showed up just a few times. The gene calls are TRBV7-2 and TRBJ2-5; 9 positions match TRBD2. The CDR3 contains 15 residues. Trimming removed 5 bases from V and 5 bases from J; junction bases left unmatched: 9. Per germline, CDR1 SGHTA and CDR2 FQGNSA. As DNA, the CDR3 is TGTGCCAGCAGCCCAATAGCGGGAGCAGGGGAGACCCAGTACTTC. Encoded protein: CASSPIAGAGETQYF.

This clonotype was seen just once. This chain connects TRBV20-1 to TRBJ2-5, with 7 bases fitting TRBD1. TRBJ2-7 matches the DNA end more closely, so the J call is doubtful. The CDR3 contains 15 residues. CDR1 is DFQATT, CDR2 SNEGSKA, per germline (reference sequence). In DNA form, the CDR3 reads TGCAGTGCTACCTTTGCACAGGGGCGTTACGGCGAGCAGTACTTC. This gives the protein CSATFAQGRYGEQYF.

This clonotype appeared a few times. This chain joins TRBV10-3 and TRBJ1-2; the match to TRBD1 covers 9 bases. Unmatched junction bases numbered 11, after V lost 8 bases and J lost 4 bases. This CDR3 contains 15 residues. Germline loops: CDR1 ENHRY, CDR2 SYGVKD. As DNA, the CDR3 is TGTGCCATCGGGTTCCCCTGGACAGGGGTCTATGGCTACACCTTC. Translated: CAIGFPWTGVYGYTF.

This clonotype was detected many times. This chain's CDR3 is CATFDRAHNEQFF. DNA for the CDR3: TGTGCCACCTTCGACAGGGCCCACAATGAGCAGTTCTTC. The chain combines TRBV10-3 with TRBJ2-1; TRBD1 matches at 7 bases. The CDR3 runs 13 residues. Losses at the gene ends were 10 bases for V and 5 bases for J; bases not matched to a gene: 8. From germline, CDR1 is ENHRY and CDR2 SYGVKD.

This clonotype has just one count. The chain uses TRBV4-1 and TRBJ1-2; TRBD1 is a possible D gene (5 bases). CDR1 and CDR2 (germline): MGHRA, YSYEKL. This CDR3 has 15 amino acids. The V end lost 0 bases, the J end lost 6 bases, and 14 bases lay between the germline ends. The chain's CDR3 is CASSQDQFPGDGYTF. The CDR3 nucleotides are TGCGCCAGCAGCCAAGATCAGTTCCCGGGGGATGGCTACACCTTC.

CDR3 amino acids: CASSHQRVKNTQYF. DNA of the CDR3: TGTGCCAGCAGCCACCAGCGGGTTAAAAATACGCAGTATTTT. V and J are TRBV7-8 and TRBJ2-3, with D perhaps TRBD2 (6 bases). Trimming took off 5 bases at V and 7 bases at J, with 16 bases between the two ends. CDR1 and CDR2 (germline): SGHVS, FQNEAQ. This CDR3 has 14 residues.

This clonotype turned up a few times. This sequence joins TRBV29-1 and TRBJ2-7; D is tentatively TRBD1 or TRBD2 (5 bases each). There are 12 residues in the CDR3. The V gene lost 3 bases and the J gene lost 6 bases, with 12 bases spanning the gap. Per germline, CDR1 SQVTM and CDR2 ANQGSEA. The CDR3 nucleotides read TGCAGCGTTGATGACGGGACCAGCGAGCAGTACTTC. This gives the protein CSVDDGTSEQYF.

This clonotype was counted ten times or more. V and J are TRBV11-3 and TRBJ2-1; 11 bases are a match to TRBD2. The CDR3 spans 15 residues. CDR1 is SGHNT, CDR2 YENEEA, per germline. Trimming at V came to 0 bases and at J to 9 bases, leaving 4 bases not matched to a gene. CDR3 in amino acids: CASSLDLLAGGEQFF. CDR3 DNA sequence: TGTGCCAGCAGCTTAGATCTGCTAGCGGGAGGTGAGCAGTTCTTC.